The rows below give T cell receptor beta chains drawn from one sample of a study of blood T cell repertoires in COVID-19. The data were produced by immunoSEQ multiplex PCR, yet TCRdb's version contains in-frame clones alone and is incomplete. There are about 67,000 clones in the sample; 80% to 85% occur only once, and over 40% lies in the top ten. Sequencing was done on a sample of peripheral blood. These receptors came from a human donor in a cohort sampled during active COVID-19. The CDR3 runs from the conserved cysteine through the conserved F or W. The D gene is left open where the match is weak. The size of a clone is reported for some rows only, either as once, few or many, or as a class for expanded clones.

D	size	V	J	CDR3	DNA
NA	NA	TRBV7-3	TRBJ2-2	CASRSGGRTGELFF	TGTGCCAGCAGATCCGGGGGGCGGACCGGGGAGCTGTTTTTT
NA	few	TRBV4-1	TRBJ1-6	CASSQRDTGTGNSPLHF	TGCGCCAGCAGCCAAAGGGATACAGGGACGGGGAATTCACCCCTCCACTTT
NA	NA	TRBV5-1	TRBJ1-1	CASSPGGGWTEAFF	TGCGCCAGCAGCCCGGGGGGGGGCTGGACTGAAGCTTTCTTT
TRBD2	NA	TRBV29-1	TRBJ2-1	CSGERGVSYNEQFF	TGCAGCGGGGAGCGGGGGGTCTCCTACAATGAGCAGTTCTTC
TRBD2	few	TRBV28	TRBJ2-1	CASSLWASGGVPNEQFF	TGTGCCAGCAGTTTATGGGCTAGCGGGGGGGTACCCAATGAGCAGTTCTTC
NA	NA	TRBV19	TRBJ1-6	CATHRDPNSPLHF	TGTGCCACCCACAGGGACCCTAATTCACCCCTCCACTTT
TRBD1	NA	TRBV6-6	TRBJ2-7	CASRGDGTGAYEQYF	TGTGCCAGCAGGGGGGACGGGACAGGAGCCTACGAGCAGTACTTC
NA	NA	TRBV4-3	TRBJ1-1	CASSQDWNRVFMNTEAFF	TGCGCCAGCAGCCAAGATTGGAACAGGGTGTTCATGAACACTGAAGCTTTCTTT
NA	NA	TRBV6-1	TRBJ1-6	CASSELVSSYNSPLHF	TGTGCCAGCAGTGAACTGGTTAGCTCCTATAATTCACCCCTCCACTTT
NA	NA	TRBV11-3	TRBJ2-5	CASSQGGAPETQYF	TGTGCCAGCAGCCAAGGAGGGGCTCCAGAGACCCAGTACTTC
TRBD1	NA	TRBV27	TRBJ1-5	CASRATGGAGGSNQPQHF	TGTGCCAGCAGGGCGACAGGGGGCGCAGGAGGAAGCAATCAGCCCCAGCATTTT
NA	once	TRBV7-3	TRBJ2-2	CASSLYRAGELFF	TGTGCCAGCAGCTTATACAGGGCGGGGGAGCTGTTTTTT
NA	NA	TRBV7-9	TRBJ2-5	CASGQFQETQYF	TGTGCCAGTGGGCAGTTCCAAGAGACCCAGTACTTC
TRBD1	few	TRBV7-6	TRBJ1-2	CASSLGQGANYGYTF	TGTGCCAGCAGCCTCGGACAGGGGGCTAACTATGGCTACACCTTC
NA	few	TRBV7-9	TRBJ1-2	CASRTDNYQNNYGYTF	TGTGCCAGCAGGACAGATAATTACCAAAATAACTATGGCTACACCTTC
TRBD2	NA	TRBV7-7	TRBJ2-1	CASSPTIIAGGPGEQFF	TGTGCCAGCAGCCCCACGATAATAGCGGGGGGGCCGGGTGAGCAGTTCTTC
TRBD2	once	TRBV20-1	TRBJ2-7	CSASRGGRAGSSYEQYF	TGCAGTGCTAGTCGGGGGGGCCGCGCGGGGAGCTCCTACGAGCAGTACTTC
TRBD1	NA	TRBV6-6	TRBJ1-6	CASSPTPTGGSSPLHF	TGTGCCAGCAGCCCAACCCCCACAGGGGGCAGTTCACCCCTCCACTTT
TRBD2	NA	TRBV15	TRBJ2-1	CATTAGGYNEQFF	TGTGCCACTACAGCGGGGGGGTACAATGAGCAGTTCTTC
TRBD1	NA	TRBV6-6	TRBJ2-1	CASSYSIDRAAFF	TGTGCCAGCAGTTACTCGATCGACAGGGCGGCGTTCTTC
NA	many	TRBV4-2	TRBJ2-7	CASSPMRNYEQYF	TGTGCCAGCAGCCCGATGCGGAACTACGAGCAGTACTTC
TRBD1	NA	TRBV19	TRBJ1-5	CASSRGTVRNQPQHF	TGTGCCAGTAGTAGGGGGACAGTTCGGAATCAGCCCCAGCATTTT
TRBD1	NA	TRBV11-3	TRBJ1-2	CASSLDPSGQDGYTF	TGTGCCAGCAGCTTAGACCCCTCCGGACAGGATGGCTACACCTTC
NA	once	TRBV5-1	TRBJ2-7	CASSWGGVQYF	TGCGCCAGCAGCTGGGGCGGGGTGCAGTACTTC
TRBD2	NA	TRBV24-1	TRBJ2-3	CATSAKTSGGSDTQYF	TGTGCCACCAGTGCCAAGACTAGCGGGGGGTCAGATACGCAGTATTTT
TRBD1	NA	TRBV19	TRBJ2-5	CASSSIGTAEETQYF	TGTGCCAGTAGCTCTATCGGGACAGCGGAAGAGACCCAGTACTTC
NA	once	TRBV18	TRBJ1-3	CASSLERDTASKSGNTIYF	TGTGCCAGCTCACTCGAACGGGACACAGCAAGCAAAAGCGGAAACACCATATATTTT
TRBD2	NA	TRBV9	TRBJ2-3	CASSTRAGGPTDTQYF	TGTGCCAGCAGCACGAGGGCGGGGGGGCCAACAGATACGCAGTATTTT
NA	NA	TRBV10-3	TRBJ2-5	CATAVRQETQYF	TGTGCCACCGCGGTTAGGCAAGAGACCCAGTACTTC
NA	NA	TRBV5-1	TRBJ1-4	CASQTDSTNEKLFF	TGCGCCAGCCAGACAGATTCAACTAATGAAAAACTGTTTTTT
NA	few	TRBV5-6	TRBJ2-7	CASSLDSGINEQYF	TGTGCCAGCAGCTTGGATTCGGGGATCAACGAGCAGTACTTC
TRBD1	once	TRBV4-1	TRBJ1-3	CASSQPLQGPWNTIYF	TGCGCCAGCAGCCAGCCCCTACAGGGGCCCTGGAACACCATATATTTT
NA	NA	TRBV6-5	TRBJ1-5	CASSWDSGNQPQHF	TGTGCCAGCAGCTGGGACTCCGGGAATCAGCCCCAGCATTTT
TRBD1	NA	TRBV28	TRBJ2-2	CASIPGQGAGELFF	TGTGCCAGCATCCCGGGACAGGGGGCCGGGGAGCTGTTTTTT
NA	once	TRBV3-1/TRBV3-2	TRBJ2-3	CASSPHLGLGESTDTQYF	TGTGCCAGCAGCCCCCACTTGGGACTGGGGGAGAGCACAGATACGCAGTATTTT
TRBD2	NA	TRBV18	TRBJ2-5	CASSLAGAKQETQYF	TGTGCCAGCTCCCTAGCGGGGGCCAAGCAAGAGACCCAGTACTTC
TRBD1	NA	TRBV19	TRBJ1-2	CASSTLWGTGANYGYTF	TGTGCCAGTAGTACCCTTTGGGGGACAGGCGCTAACTATGGCTACACCTTC
TRBD1	NA	TRBV7-9	TRBJ1-5	CASSLAGDRGRVQPQHF	TGTGCCAGCAGCTTAGCCGGGGACAGGGGCAGGGTTCAGCCCCAGCATTTT
NA	NA	TRBV19	TRBJ1-2	CATSRNPNYGYTF	TGTGCCACCAGCAGGAATCCTAACTATGGCTACACCTTC
NA	NA	TRBV11-1	TRBJ1-3	CASSREISSGNTIYF	TGTGCCAGCAGCCGGGAAATTTCCTCTGGAAACACCATATATTTT
TRBD1	NA	TRBV28	TRBJ1-2	CASSEGQGSAWGYTF	TGTGCCAGCAGTGAGGGACAGGGGTCGGCTTGGGGCTACACCTTC
TRBD1	NA	TRBV30	TRBJ1-2	CAWENRGLRGYTF	TGTGCCTGGGAGAACAGGGGGCTGAGAGGCTACACCTTC
TRBD2	NA	TRBV2	TRBJ2-3	CASSPGLAGGTDTQYF	TGTGCCAGCAGTCCCGGACTAGCGGGGGGGACAGATACGCAGTATTTT
TRBD1	NA	TRBV18	TRBJ1-5	CASSPLGTGSNQPQHF	TGTGCCAGCTCACCACTCGGGACAGGGTCCAATCAGCCCCAGCATTTT
TRBD1	few	TRBV5-6	TRBJ2-5	CASSRDRGMTQYF	TGTGCCAGCAGCCGTGACAGGGGAATGACCCAGTACTTC
TRBD2	NA	TRBV7-3	TRBJ2-1	CASSIGTSGVDEQFF	TGTGCCAGCAGCATCGGGACTAGCGGGGTAGATGAGCAGTTCTTC
NA	NA	TRBV18	TRBJ1-2	CASSPRGMDYGYTF	TGTGCCAGCTCACCCCGGGGTATGGACTATGGCTACACCTTC
TRBD1	NA	TRBV30	TRBJ1-5	CAWSSTGTGYQPQHF	TGTGCCTGGAGTTCAACCGGGACAGGGTATCAGCCCCAGCATTTT
TRBD1	NA	TRBV11-2	TRBJ2-5	CASSLGWQGVETQYF	TGTGCCAGCAGCTTAGGGTGGCAGGGGGTCGAGACCCAGTACTTC
NA	NA	TRBV7-9	TRBJ2-5	CASSPSSEETQYF	TGTGCCAGCAGCCCGTCTAGCGAAGAGACCCAGTACTTC
NA	NA	TRBV7-8	TRBJ1-6	CASSLAGVDYNSPLHF	TGTGCCAGCAGCTTAGCGGGCGTTGACTATAATTCACCCCTCCACTTT
TRBD1	NA	TRBV19	TRBJ1-5	CASSIHRGDQPQHF	TGTGCCAGTAGTATACACAGGGGGGACCAGCCCCAGCATTTT
NA	NA	TRBV4-1	TRBJ1-2	CASSHRAQANYGYTF	TGCGCCAGCAGCCACAGGGCCCAAGCTAACTATGGCTACACCTTC
NA	NA	TRBV6-2/TRBV6-3	TRBJ2-7	CASSRTNPYEQYF	TGTGCCAGCAGCCGGACTAATCCCTACGAGCAGTACTTC